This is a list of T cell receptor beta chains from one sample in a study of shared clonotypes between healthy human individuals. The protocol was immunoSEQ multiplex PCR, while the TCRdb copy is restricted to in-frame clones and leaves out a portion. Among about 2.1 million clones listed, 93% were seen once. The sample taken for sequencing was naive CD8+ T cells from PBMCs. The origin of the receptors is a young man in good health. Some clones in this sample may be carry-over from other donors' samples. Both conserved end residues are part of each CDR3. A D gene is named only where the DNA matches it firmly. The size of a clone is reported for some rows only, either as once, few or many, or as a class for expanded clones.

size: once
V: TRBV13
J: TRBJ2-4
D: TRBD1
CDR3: CASSTRQGRAKNIQYF

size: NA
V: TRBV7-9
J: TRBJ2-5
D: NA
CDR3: CASSLVAEQETQYF

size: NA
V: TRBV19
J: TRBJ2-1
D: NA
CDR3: CASSIGSNEQFF

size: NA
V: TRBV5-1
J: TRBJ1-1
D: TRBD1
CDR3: CASSLPKDRGGTEAFF

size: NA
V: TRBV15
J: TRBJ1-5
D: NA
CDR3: CATSRDGRVKAEDQPQHF

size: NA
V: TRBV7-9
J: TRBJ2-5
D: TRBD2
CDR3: CASSPRGLAGPQETQYF

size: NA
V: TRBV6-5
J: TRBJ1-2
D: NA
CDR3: CASSYGNGYTF

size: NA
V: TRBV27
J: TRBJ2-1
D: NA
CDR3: CASSFARLSNEQFF

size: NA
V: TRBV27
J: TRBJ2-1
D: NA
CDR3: CASSLSGRGYNEQFF

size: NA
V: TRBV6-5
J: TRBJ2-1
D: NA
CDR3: CASSSSGTGWNEQFF

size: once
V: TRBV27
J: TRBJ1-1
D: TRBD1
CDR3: CASSLGKTGGTEAFF

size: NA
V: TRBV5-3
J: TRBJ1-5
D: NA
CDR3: CARSLGVYTSNQPQHF

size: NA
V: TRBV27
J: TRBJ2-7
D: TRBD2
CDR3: CASKLAGGIYEQYF